Listed below are T cell receptor beta chains from one sample, sequenced in a study of shared clonotypes between healthy human individuals. Libraries were prepared by immunoSEQ multiplex PCR; TCRdb keeps only in-frame clonotypes and omits some of them. The sample gives under 850,000 clones, 72% of which show up once; less than 2% is in the top ten. The source material was memory CD4+ T cells sorted from blood. The receptors stem from a woman aged 30 to 39 in good health. CDR3s include the opening cysteine and the closing phenylalanine or tryptophan. A D gene is named only where the DNA matches it firmly. Where a row states a size, it is once, few, many or the class of an expanded clone; other rows omit it.

D: TRBD2; size: NA; V: TRBV15; J: TRBJ2-3; DNA: TGTGCCACCAGCGGGATAGCGGGAGCTAGCACAGATACGCAGTATTTT; CDR3: CATSGIAGASTDTQYF
D: TRBD1; size: NA; V: TRBV7-9; J: TRBJ1-2; DNA: TGTGCCAGCAGCTCCCACAGGGGGCGCGACTATGGCTACACCTTC; CDR3: CASSSHRGRDYGYTF
D: TRBD2; size: NA; V: TRBV28; J: TRBJ2-1; DNA: TGTGCCAGCAGTTTAGGGACTAGCGGGGTAAGCTCCTACAATGAGCAGTTCTTC; CDR3: CASSLGTSGVSSYNEQFF
D: NA; size: NA; V: TRBV5-4; J: TRBJ2-6; DNA: TGTGCCAGCCTCGGGGGTCGTGGGGCCAACGTCCTGACTTTC; CDR3: CASLGGRGANVLTF
D: TRBD2; size: once; V: TRBV27; J: TRBJ2-3; DNA: TGTGCCAGCAGTTCCAGCGGGAGTTCGGCAGATACGCAGTATTTT; CDR3: CASSSSGSSADTQYF
D: TRBD1; size: NA; V: TRBV25-1; J: TRBJ2-7; DNA: TGTGCCAGCAGAGCACCGGGACAGTCGTACGAGCAGTACTTC; CDR3: CASRAPGQSYEQYF
D: NA; size: few; V: TRBV2; J: TRBJ1-5; DNA: TGTGCCAGCAGTGAATTTGTTAGGGGTAATCAGCCCCAGCATTTT; CDR3: CASSEFVRGNQPQHF
D: NA; size: NA; V: TRBV15; J: TRBJ1-5; DNA: TGTGCCACCACGGGGTCGAGCAATCAGCCCCAGCATTTT; CDR3: CATTGSSNQPQHF
D: NA; size: NA; V: TRBV5-1; J: TRBJ1-5; DNA: TGCGCCAGCAGCTTGGTTCCGGCCGGCTGGGGCGATCAGCCCCAGCATTTT; CDR3: CASSLVPAGWGDQPQHF
D: NA; size: NA; V: TRBV6-1; J: TRBJ2-7; DNA: TGTGCCAGCAGTTCGGAGCAGCAGTCCCGCTACGAGCAGTACTTC; CDR3: CASSSEQQSRYEQYF
D: TRBD1; size: NA; V: TRBV5-3; J: TRBJ1-3; DNA: TGTGCCAGCAGCTCATCAGGGGGCGCTGGAAACACCATATATTTT; CDR3: CASSSSGGAGNTIYF
D: TRBD2; size: once; V: TRBV7-2; J: TRBJ2-1; DNA: TGTGCCAGCAGTAAAGAGCGGGGGCTCTACAATGAGCAGTTCTTC; CDR3: CASSKERGLYNEQFF
D: TRBD2; size: NA; V: TRBV18; J: TRBJ2-7; DNA: TGTGCCAGCTCACCAGCAGGTGGCGGGAGCCCCTACGAGCAGTACTTC; CDR3: CASSPAGGGSPYEQYF
D: NA; size: NA; V: TRBV5-6; J: TRBJ2-4; DNA: TGTGCCAGCAGCTCGGCGGGACATCGGGCCAAAAACATTCAGTACTTC; CDR3: CASSSAGHRAKNIQYF
D: NA; size: many; V: TRBV30; J: TRBJ1-6; DNA: TGTGCCTGCCTCGACAGGTTGGATTCACCCCTCCACTTT; CDR3: CACLDRLDSPLHF
D: TRBD2; size: NA; V: TRBV5-1; J: TRBJ2-3; DNA: TGCGCCAGCAGCAATGTCCCCGGACTAGCGGGTATCACAGATACGCAGTATTTT; CDR3: CASSNVPGLAGITDTQYF
D: TRBD2; size: NA; V: TRBV18; J: TRBJ2-7; DNA: TGTGCCAGCTCACCGGGAGGGTCCCTCTACGAGCAGTACTTC; CDR3: CASSPGGSLYEQYF
D: NA; size: NA; V: TRBV6-5; J: TRBJ2-3; DNA: TGTGCCAGCAGTTACTCGGGTCAGACCACAGATACGCAGTATTTT; CDR3: CASSYSGQTTDTQYF
D: NA; size: NA; V: TRBV18; J: TRBJ2-7; DNA: TGTGCCAGCTCACCCGATTACTCCTACGAGCAGTACTTC; CDR3: CASSPDYSYEQYF
D: NA; size: NA; V: TRBV2; J: TRBJ1-1; DNA: TGTGCCAGCAGTGCCCAAGAACTAAGCACTGAAGCTTTCTTT; CDR3: CASSAQELSTEAFF
D: TRBD1; size: few; V: TRBV9; J: TRBJ2-7; DNA: TGTGCCAGCAGCACCTCCGGGACAGGCCGATACGAGCAGTACTTC; CDR3: CASSTSGTGRYEQYF
D: NA; size: NA; V: TRBV28; J: TRBJ2-5; DNA: TGTGCCAGCAGTTCCCACCCGAGGGGGGCGTACCAAGAGACCCAGTACTTC; CDR3: CASSSHPRGAYQETQYF
D: NA; size: NA; V: TRBV11-2; J: TRBJ1-5; DNA: TGTGCCAGCAGCTTGTTCCCGAATCAGCCCCAGCATTTT; CDR3: CASSLFPNQPQHF
D: NA; size: NA; V: TRBV5-1; J: TRBJ1-1; DNA: TGCGCCAGCAGCTTAAGGGGAGAGCACACTGAAGCTTTCTTT; CDR3: CASSLRGEHTEAFF
D: NA; size: NA; V: TRBV6-6; J: TRBJ1-4; DNA: TGTGCCAGCAGGTCCGGACGGGTAAATGAAAAACTGTTTTTT; CDR3: CASRSGRVNEKLFF
D: TRBD1; size: NA; V: TRBV29-1; J: TRBJ1-2; DNA: TGCAGCGTTGCGGCGGGGGGTTTACAGGGGATAGGTTATGGCTACACCTTC; CDR3: CSVAAGGLQGIGYGYTF
D: TRBD1; size: NA; V: TRBV7-3; J: TRBJ2-2; DNA: TGTGCCAGCAGCTTAGATCGACAGGGAAACACCGGGGAGCTGTTTTTT; CDR3: CASSLDRQGNTGELFF
D: NA; size: NA; V: TRBV4-1; J: TRBJ2-7; DNA: TGCGCCAGCAGCCAAGAGGGTATTAATAGCGGACTGGGGGGCGAGCAGTACTTC; CDR3: CASSQEGINSGLGGEQYF
D: NA; size: NA; V: TRBV28; J: TRBJ2-7; DNA: TGTGCCAGCAAGGAGGGATTTAGTATCTACGAGCAGTACTTC; CDR3: CASKEGFSIYEQYF
D: NA; size: NA; V: TRBV2; J: TRBJ2-7; DNA: TGTGCCAGCACCCCTCGTGCGCAGGATCCCTACGAGCAGTACTTC; CDR3: CASTPRAQDPYEQYF
D: NA; size: once; V: TRBV5-1; J: TRBJ2-7; DNA: TGCGCCAGCAGCTTATTAGGGAATACCTACGAGCAGTACTTC; CDR3: CASSLLGNTYEQYF
D: TRBD1; size: once; V: TRBV14; J: TRBJ2-3; DNA: TGTGCCAGCAGCCAACCTCCGGGACAGGGTTCCGATACGCAGTATTTT; CDR3: CASSQPPGQGSDTQYF
D: NA; size: many; V: TRBV2; J: TRBJ2-2; DNA: TGTGCCAGCAGTGGGGTAGGGAACACCGGGGAGCTGTTTTTT; CDR3: CASSGVGNTGELFF
D: NA; size: many; V: TRBV28; J: TRBJ2-6; DNA: TGTGCCACATCTTTCTCCCCGGGCTACGCTCCCTCTGGGGCCAACGTCCTGACTTTC; CDR3: CATSFSPGYAPSGANVLTF
D: NA; size: NA; V: TRBV11-2; J: TRBJ1-1; DNA: TGTGCCAGCAGCGCAACAGGGCACCAGAACACTGAAGCTTTCTTT; CDR3: CASSATGHQNTEAFF
D: NA; size: NA; V: TRBV12-5; J: TRBJ2-2; DNA: TGTGCTAGTGGTCTGTCCGGAATCAGGGTCGGTCGGGCCGGGGAGCTGTTTTTT; CDR3: CASGLSGIRVGRAGELFF
D: NA; size: many; V: TRBV11-2; J: TRBJ1-1; DNA: TGTGCCAGCAGCTTCGTGGGTTTAAACACTGAAGCTTTCTTT; CDR3: CASSFVGLNTEAFF
D: TRBD1; size: NA; V: TRBV4-1; J: TRBJ2-4; DNA: TGCGCCAGCAGCCAAGTGGGACAGGCCAAAAACATTCAGTACTTC; CDR3: CASSQVGQAKNIQYF
D: NA; size: many; V: TRBV2; J: TRBJ2-7; DNA: TGTGCCAGCACTCCGCAAAGCTACGAGCAGTACTTC; CDR3: CASTPQSYEQYF
D: NA; size: NA; V: TRBV6-5; J: TRBJ2-3; DNA: TGTGCCAGCAGTTATCGGTCCAACACAGATACGCAGTATTTT; CDR3: CASSYRSNTDTQYF
D: NA; size: few; V: TRBV6-4; J: TRBJ1-2; DNA: TGTGCCAGCAGTGACGGGTCTGGGGCAGCTAACTATGGCTACACCTTC; CDR3: CASSDGSGAANYGYTF
D: NA; size: few; V: TRBV29-1; J: TRBJ1-5; DNA: TGCAGCGTTGGTCCCAGTAGCAATCAGCCCCAGCATTTT; CDR3: CSVGPSSNQPQHF
D: TRBD1; size: few; V: TRBV7-8; J: TRBJ2-2; DNA: TGTGCCAGCAGCACCACACGGACAGGGACCGGCGGGGAGCTGTTTTTT; CDR3: CASSTTRTGTGGELFF
D: TRBD2; size: few; V: TRBV28; J: TRBJ2-1; DNA: TGTGCCAGCAGAATTATAGCGGGAGCCCACAATGAGCAGTTCTTC; CDR3: CASRIIAGAHNEQFF